This T cell receptor (beta chain) was recorded in a study of cytomegalovirus exposure and HLA in healthy donors. The V gene end was trimmed by 5 bases and the J gene end by 6 bases; junction bases not matched to a gene: 6. Germline lookup yields CDR1 SGHTA and CDR2 FQGNSA. This CDR3 has 14 amino acids. Study-wide results and limits: Among TCR sequences, most were rare, though some public TCRs appeared in many donors. In a later analysis, CMV-associated beta chains were mostly HLA-associated, it appeared. The authors confirmed in vitro that a few CMV-associated chains were specific for CMV antigens. Upon later analysis, TCR association rates were observed to vary by HLA locus, being highest for DRB1 and lowest for HLA-C.

Notes on this clone: Its antigen is unidentified.

With 60 Vbeta and 13 Jbeta primers, the PCR was carried out. Using immunoSEQ multiplex PCR, the repertoire was profiled, and TCRdb retains in-frame clones only, with some absent. In the table there are about 160,000 clones, approximately 80% of which are singletons. The chain carries TRBV7-2 and TRBJ1-5; TRBD1 matches at 8 bases. The sequencing input was PBMCs. The TCR sequence derives from a man aged 25-45 years in good health and CMV-seronegative. The CDR3 here is CASSPTGGAQPQHF. The CDR3 DNA follows: TGTGCCAGCAGCCCTACAGGGGGAGCTCAGCCCCAGCATTTT.